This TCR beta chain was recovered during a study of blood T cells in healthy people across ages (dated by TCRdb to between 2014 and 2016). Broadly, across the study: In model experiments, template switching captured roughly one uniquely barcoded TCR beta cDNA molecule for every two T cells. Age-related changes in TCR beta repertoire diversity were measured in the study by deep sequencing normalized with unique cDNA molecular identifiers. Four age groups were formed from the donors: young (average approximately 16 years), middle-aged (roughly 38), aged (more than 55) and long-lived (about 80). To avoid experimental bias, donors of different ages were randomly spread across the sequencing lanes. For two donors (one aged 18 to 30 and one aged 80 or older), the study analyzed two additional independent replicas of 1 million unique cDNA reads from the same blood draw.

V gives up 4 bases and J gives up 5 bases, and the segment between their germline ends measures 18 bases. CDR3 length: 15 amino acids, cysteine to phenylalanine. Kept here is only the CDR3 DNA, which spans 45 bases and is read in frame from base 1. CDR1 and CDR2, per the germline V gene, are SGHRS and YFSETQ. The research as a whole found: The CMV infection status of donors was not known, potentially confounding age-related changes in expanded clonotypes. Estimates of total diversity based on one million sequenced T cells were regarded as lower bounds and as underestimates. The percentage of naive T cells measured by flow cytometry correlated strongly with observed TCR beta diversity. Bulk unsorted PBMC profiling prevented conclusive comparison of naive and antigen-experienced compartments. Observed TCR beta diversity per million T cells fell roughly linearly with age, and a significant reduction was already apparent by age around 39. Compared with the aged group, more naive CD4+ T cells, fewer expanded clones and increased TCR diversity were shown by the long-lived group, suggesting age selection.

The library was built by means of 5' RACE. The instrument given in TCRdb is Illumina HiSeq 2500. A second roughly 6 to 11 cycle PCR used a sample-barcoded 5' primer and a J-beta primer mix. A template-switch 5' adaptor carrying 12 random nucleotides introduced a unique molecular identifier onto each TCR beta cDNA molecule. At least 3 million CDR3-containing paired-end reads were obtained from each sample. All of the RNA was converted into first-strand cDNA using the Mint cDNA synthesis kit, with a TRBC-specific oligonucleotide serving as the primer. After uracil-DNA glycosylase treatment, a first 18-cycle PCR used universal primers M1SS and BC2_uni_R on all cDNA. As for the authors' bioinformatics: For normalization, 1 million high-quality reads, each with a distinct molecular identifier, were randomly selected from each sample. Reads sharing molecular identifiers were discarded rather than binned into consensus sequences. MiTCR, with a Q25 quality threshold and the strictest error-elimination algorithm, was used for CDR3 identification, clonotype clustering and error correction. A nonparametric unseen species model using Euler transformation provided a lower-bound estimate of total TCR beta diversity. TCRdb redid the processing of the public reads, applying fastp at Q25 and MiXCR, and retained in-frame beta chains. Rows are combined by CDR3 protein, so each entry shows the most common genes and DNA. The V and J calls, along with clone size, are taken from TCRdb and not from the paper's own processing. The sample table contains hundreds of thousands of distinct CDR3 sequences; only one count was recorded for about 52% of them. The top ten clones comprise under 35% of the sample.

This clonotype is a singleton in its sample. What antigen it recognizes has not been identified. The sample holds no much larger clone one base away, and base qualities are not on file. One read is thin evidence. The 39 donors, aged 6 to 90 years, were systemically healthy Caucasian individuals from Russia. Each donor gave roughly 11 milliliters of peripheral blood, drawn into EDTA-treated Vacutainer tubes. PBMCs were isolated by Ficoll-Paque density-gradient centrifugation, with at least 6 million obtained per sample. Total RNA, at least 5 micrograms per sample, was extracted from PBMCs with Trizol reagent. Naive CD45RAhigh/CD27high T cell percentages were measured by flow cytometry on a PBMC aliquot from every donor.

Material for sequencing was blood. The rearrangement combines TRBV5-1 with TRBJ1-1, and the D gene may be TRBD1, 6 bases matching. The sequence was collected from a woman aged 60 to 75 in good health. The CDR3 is CASSLPTARGTEAFF. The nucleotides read TGCGCCAGCAGCCTGCCCACTGCAAGGGGGACTGAAGCTTTCTTT.